The 17 T cell receptor beta chains presented below share a single source sample, sequenced in a study of T cell changes during pregnancy in multiple sclerosis. This table comes from immunoSEQ multiplex PCR, and its TCRdb copy is limited to in-frame clones, with some not included. The table shows 100,000 to 130,000 clones, with less than 95% occurring only once. The specimen was peripheral blood, collected in the third trimester of pregnancy. All receptors derive from a female donor in good health, enrolled as a control in a pregnancy study.

This chain links TRBV9 with TRBJ2-2; 8 bases line up with TRBD1. The CDR3 runs to 13 residues. J gave up 7 bases and V 7 bases, and 6 bases lay outside the gene matches. Germline V gives CDR1 SGDLS, CDR2 YYNGEE. CDR3 residues: CASSRGPVGELFF. CDR3 bases: TGTGCCAGCTCCAGGGGGCCGGTCGGGGAGCTGTTTTTT.

Only one count was recorded for this clone. The V call is TRBV2, the J call TRBJ1-5, with a possible D match to TRBD1 (5 bases). Trimming left V 7 bases short and J 5 bases short, with 15 bases between. The CDR3 spans 14 residues. In germline, CDR1 is SNHLY, CDR2 FYNNEI. Here the CDR3 DNA reads TGTGCCAGCAACCCGACAGCGGGGGATCAGCCCCAGCATTTT. Its protein is CASNPTAGDQPQHF.

The chain carries TRBV19 and TRBJ1-1, with a weak D call TRBD1 (6 bases). V lost 5 bases and J lost 2, with 15 bases in between. Germline V gives CDR1 LNHDA, CDR2 SQIVND (reference sequence). The CDR3 has 15 amino acids. The CDR3 bases are TGTGCCAGTAGTCCGCAGGGGACAATAAACACTGAAGCTTTCTTT. Protein product: CASSPQGTINTEAFF.

V is TRBV7-3 and J is TRBJ1-1; 8 bases are shared with TRBD1. Germline V gene sequence: CDR1 SGHTA, CDR2 FQGTGA. V was pared by 2 bases and J by 1 base, with 9 bases of the junction left unmatched. The CDR3 is made up of 17 amino acids. The CDR3 nucleotides read TGTGCCAGCAGCTTATCCTCACCCGGGACAGGGAACACTGAAGCTTTCTTT. Encoded protein: CASSLSSPGTGNTEAFF.

The chain joins TRBV4-3 to TRBJ1-6, with no clear D. The CDR3 runs to 16 residues. Per germline, CDR1 LGHNA and CDR2 YSLEER. Trimming pared 0 bases from V and 2 bases from J, leaving 8 bases between. The CDR3 DNA follows: TGCGCCAGCAGCCAAGATTTTTTAGCCTATAATTCACCCCTCCACTTT. Its translation: CASSQDFLAYNSPLHF.

DNA for the CDR3: TGTGCCAGCAGCTATACAGGGGGCAGGGCTATCTATGGCTACACCTTC. Residues: CASSYTGGRAIYGYTF. The rearrangement links TRBV27 to TRBJ1-2, with TRBD1 matching 9 bases. CDR1 MNHEY and CDR2 SMNVEV come from the germline V gene (reference sequence). Trimming took 6 bases from V and 4 from J; bases not matched to a gene: 12. CDR3 length equals 16 residues.

The rearrangement joins TRBV25-1 to TRBJ2-3, with a possible D match to TRBD2 (7 bases). Trimming pared 2 bases from V and 4 bases from J, leaving 16 bases between. Germline CDR1 reads MGHDK; CDR2 reads SYGVNS. This CDR3 contains 16 residues. The CDR3, as DNA: TGTGCCAGCAGTGAAGGTCGGGAAGGGGGGGCAGATACGCAGTATTTT. Residues: CASSEGREGGADTQYF.

This chain joins TRBV4-3 and TRBJ2-1; TRBD1 might be the D (5 bases). This CDR3 region has 17 residues. Germline V CDR1 and CDR2: LGHNA, YSLEER. The V end was cut by 0 bases, the J end by 3 bases, with 15 bases between. The CDR3 DNA sequence: TGCGCCAGCAGCCAAGATCAAGAGACAGATTACTACAATGAGCAGTTCTTC. Protein product: CASSQDQETDYYNEQFF.

The rearrangement joins TRBV4-1 to TRBJ1-5; no reliable D call. V was shortened by 1 base and J by 5 bases, with 15 bases between the two germline ends. Germline loops: CDR1 MGHRA, CDR2 YSYEKL. The CDR3 runs 16 residues. CDR3: CASSQVPTVGYQPQHF. The CDR3 coding sequence is TGCGCCAGCAGCCAAGTACCTACAGTTGGGTATCAGCCCCAGCATTTT.

The chain is built from TRBV25-1 and TRBJ2-7, with 10 bases fitting TRBD1. After removal of 7 bases from V and 2 bases from J, the junction contained 5 bases not matched to a gene. Germline V gene lookup returns CDR1 MGHDK and CDR2 SYGVNS. The CDR3 spans 14 residues. The CDR3 sequence: CASTGTGDPYEQYF. CDR3 sequence (DNA): TGTGCCAGCACCGGGACAGGGGACCCCTACGAGCAGTACTTC.

The chain uses TRBV5-1 and TRBJ1-1; D is perhaps TRBD1 (5 bases). Germline V gene data show CDR1 as SGHRS and CDR2 as YFSETQ. V lost 0 bases and J lost 1, with 13 bases in between. CDR3 size: 16 residues. The CDR3 DNA follows: TGCGCCAGCAGCTTGGACGTGTCTGGGGCGAACACTGAAGCTTTCTTT. This gives the protein CASSLDVSGANTEAFF.

V is TRBV15 and J is TRBJ2-3; unclear D gene. Germline V gives CDR1 LNHNV, CDR2 YYDKDF (reference sequence). CDR3 size: 12 residues. Deletions cut 5 bases from V and 6 bases from J, with 9 bases between. Here the CDR3 DNA reads TGTGCCACCAGCCGACGGAGTGATACGCAGTATTTT. Its protein product is CATSRRSDTQYF. The complete variable domain, with remaining parts taken from reference TRBV15 and TRBJ2-3, reads DAMVIQNPRYQVTQFGKPVTLSCSQTLNHNVMYWYQQKSSQAPKLLFHYYDKDFNNEADTPDNFQSRRPNTSFCFLDIRSPGLGDTAMYLCATSRRSDTQYFGPGTRLTVL.

This chain uses TRBV27 with TRBJ1-5; the match to TRBD1 covers 7 bases. Looked up from germline, CDR1 is MNHEY and CDR2 is SMNVEV (reference sequence). J lost 5 bases, V lost 8 bases, and 12 bases had no gene match. The CDR3 covers 15 residues. The CDR3 reads CASARQGIVDQPQHF. CDR3 bases: TGTGCCAGCGCACGACAGGGTATAGTAGATCAGCCCCAGCATTTT.

The V and J genes are TRBV19 and TRBJ1-5; maybe TRBD1 (5 bases). The ends were cut back, 3 bases at V and 3 bases at J, with 9 bases in the middle. This CDR3 has 14 residues. The germline V gene encodes CDR1 LNHDA and CDR2 SQIVND (reference sequence). CDR3 loop: CASSIRDFNQPQHF. In DNA form, the CDR3 reads TGTGCCAGTAGTATTAGGGACTTCAATCAGCCCCAGCATTTT. Looking up the rest from reference TRBV19 and TRBJ1-5 gives the full variable domain: DGGITQSPKYLFRKEGQNVTLSCEQNLNHDAMYWYRQDPGQGLRLIYYSQIVNDFQKGDIAEGYSVSREKKESFPLTVTSAQKNPTAFYLCASSIRDFNQPQHFGDGTRLSIL.

The J gene is TRBJ1-2, the V gene TRBV7-9; the match to TRBD1 covers 8 bases. The CDR3 is 15 amino acids. The germline gives CDR1 SEHNR, CDR2 FQNEAQ (reference sequence). V lost 5 bases and J lost 8; bases outside the gene matches: 13. The CDR3 bases are TGTGCCAGCAGCGCCAACAGGGGGGATGCGGACGGCTACACCTTC. Translated, it gives CASSANRGDADGYTF.

The rearrangement joins TRBV11-2 to TRBJ2-7, with D hard to call. Trimming stripped 4 bases from V and 3 bases from J, with 7 bases between. This CDR3 spans 12 amino acids. Looked up from germline, CDR1 is SGHAT and CDR2 is FQNNGV. Written as DNA, the CDR3 is TGTGCCAGCAGCTGGTTACACTACGAGCAGTACTTC. Its translation: CASSWLHYEQYF.

The chain recombines TRBV9 with TRBJ1-1, with 7 bases lining up with TRBD1. V was pared by 4 bases and J by 0 bases, with 6 bases of the junction left unmatched. This CDR3 region has 15 residues. CDR1 and CDR2 (germline): SGDLS, YYNGEE. DNA of the CDR3: TGTGCCAGCAGCCGGGACAGCCTTCTGAACACTGAAGCTTTCTTT. As protein: CASSRDSLLNTEAFF.